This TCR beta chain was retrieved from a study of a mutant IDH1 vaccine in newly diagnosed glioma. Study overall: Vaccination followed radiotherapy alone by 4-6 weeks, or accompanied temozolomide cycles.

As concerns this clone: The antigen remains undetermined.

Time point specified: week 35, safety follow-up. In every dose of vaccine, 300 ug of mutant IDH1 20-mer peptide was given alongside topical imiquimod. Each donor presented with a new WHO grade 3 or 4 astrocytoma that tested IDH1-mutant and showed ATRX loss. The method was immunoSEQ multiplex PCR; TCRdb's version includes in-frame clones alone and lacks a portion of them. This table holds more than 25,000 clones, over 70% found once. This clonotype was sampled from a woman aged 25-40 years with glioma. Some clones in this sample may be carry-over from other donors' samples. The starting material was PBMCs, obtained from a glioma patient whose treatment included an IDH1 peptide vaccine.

The CDR3 region is CASSPSFGFSNQPQHF. CDR3 nucleotides: TGTGCCAGCAGCCCAAGCTTCGGATTTAGCAATCAGCCCCAGCATTTT. The gene calls are TRBV27 and TRBJ1-5; D not certain. There are 16 residues in the CDR3. CDR1 is MNHEY and CDR2 is SMNVEV in the germline V gene (reference sequence). V was pared by 6 bases and J by 0 bases, with 15 bases between.